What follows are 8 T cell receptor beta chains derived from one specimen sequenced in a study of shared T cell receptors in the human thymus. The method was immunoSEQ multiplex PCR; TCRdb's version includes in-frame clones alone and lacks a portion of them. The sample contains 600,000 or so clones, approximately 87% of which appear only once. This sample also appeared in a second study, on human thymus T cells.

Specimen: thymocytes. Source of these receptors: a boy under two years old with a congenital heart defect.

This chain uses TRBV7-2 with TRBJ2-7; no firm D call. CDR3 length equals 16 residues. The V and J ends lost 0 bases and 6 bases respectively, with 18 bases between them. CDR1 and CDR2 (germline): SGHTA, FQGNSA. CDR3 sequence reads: CASSLARWPVLGEQYF. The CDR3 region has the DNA TGTGCCAGCAGCTTAGCCAGGTGGCCGGTCTTGGGCGAGCAGTACTTC.

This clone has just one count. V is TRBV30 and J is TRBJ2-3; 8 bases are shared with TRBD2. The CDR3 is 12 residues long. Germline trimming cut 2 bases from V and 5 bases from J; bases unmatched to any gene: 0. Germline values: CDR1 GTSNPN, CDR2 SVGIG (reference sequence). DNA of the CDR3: TGTGCCTGGAGTAGCGGGAGAGATACGCAGTATTTT. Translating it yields CAWSSGRDTQYF.

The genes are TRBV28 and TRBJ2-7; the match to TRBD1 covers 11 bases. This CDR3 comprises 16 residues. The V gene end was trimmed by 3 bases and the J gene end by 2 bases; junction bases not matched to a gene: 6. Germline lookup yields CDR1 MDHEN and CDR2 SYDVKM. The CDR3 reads CASSFLWTGGPYEQYF. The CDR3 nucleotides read TGTGCCAGCAGTTTCCTCTGGACAGGGGGCCCCTACGAGCAGTACTTC.

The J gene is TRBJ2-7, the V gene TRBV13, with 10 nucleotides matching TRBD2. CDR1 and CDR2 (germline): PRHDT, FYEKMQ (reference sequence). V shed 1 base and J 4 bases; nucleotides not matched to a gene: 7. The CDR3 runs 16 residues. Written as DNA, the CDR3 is TGTGCCAGCAGCTTAGACGCTAGCGGGAGCGAGTACGAGCAGTACTTC. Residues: CASSLDASGSEYEQYF.

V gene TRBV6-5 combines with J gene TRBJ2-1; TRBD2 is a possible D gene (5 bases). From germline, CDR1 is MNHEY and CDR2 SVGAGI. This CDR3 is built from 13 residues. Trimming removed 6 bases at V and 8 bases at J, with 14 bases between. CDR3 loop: CASSRGRTDEQFF. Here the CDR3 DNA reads TGTGCCAGCAGCCGAGGGCGTACGGATGAGCAGTTCTTC.

For the CDR3, the DNA is TGTGCCAGCAGTTCCTCCCGGGGGATAGATACGCAGTATTTT. Amino acid sequence: CASSSSRGIDTQYF. This sequence joins TRBV28 and TRBJ2-3; TRBD2 is a possible D gene (6 bases). The germline CDR1 and CDR2 sequences are MDHEN and SYDVKM. V was shortened by 4 bases and J by 5 bases, with 13 bases between the two germline ends. The CDR3 length is 14 residues.

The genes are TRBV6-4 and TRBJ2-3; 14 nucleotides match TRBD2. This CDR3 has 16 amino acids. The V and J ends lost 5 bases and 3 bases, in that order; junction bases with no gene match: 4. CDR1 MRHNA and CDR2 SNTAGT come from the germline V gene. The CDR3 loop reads CASSTGTSGSTDTQYF. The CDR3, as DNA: TGTGCCAGCAGTACCGGGACTAGCGGGAGTACAGATACGCAGTATTTT.

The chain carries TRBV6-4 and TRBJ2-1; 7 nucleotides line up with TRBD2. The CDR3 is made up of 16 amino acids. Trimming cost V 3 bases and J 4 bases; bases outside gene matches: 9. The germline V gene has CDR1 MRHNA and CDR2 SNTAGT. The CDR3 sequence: CASSERSSGKYNEQFF. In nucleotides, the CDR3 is TGTGCCAGCAGTGAGAGGTCTAGCGGAAAGTACAATGAGCAGTTCTTC.